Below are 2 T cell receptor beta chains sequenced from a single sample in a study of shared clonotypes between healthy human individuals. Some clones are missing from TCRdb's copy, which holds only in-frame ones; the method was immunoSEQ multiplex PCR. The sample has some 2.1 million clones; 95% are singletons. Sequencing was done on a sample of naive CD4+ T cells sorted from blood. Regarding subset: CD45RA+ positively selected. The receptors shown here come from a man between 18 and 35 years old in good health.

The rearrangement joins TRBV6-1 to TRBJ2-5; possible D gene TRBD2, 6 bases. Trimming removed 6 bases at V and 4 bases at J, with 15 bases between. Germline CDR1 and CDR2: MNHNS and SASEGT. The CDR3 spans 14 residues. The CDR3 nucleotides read TGTGCCAGCAGCACGGGAGTACAGACAGAGACCCAGTACTTC. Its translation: CASSTGVQTETQYF.

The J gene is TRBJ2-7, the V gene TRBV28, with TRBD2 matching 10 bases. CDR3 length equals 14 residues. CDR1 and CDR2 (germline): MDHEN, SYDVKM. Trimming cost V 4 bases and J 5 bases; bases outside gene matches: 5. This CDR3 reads CASSSGLALHEQYF. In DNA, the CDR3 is TGTGCCAGCAGTTCGGGACTAGCGCTCCACGAGCAGTACTTC.